This T cell receptor (beta chain) emerged from a study of regulatory T cells in long-lasting Graves disease. For the study at large: With positive TSH receptor antibodies and over 5 years of antithyroid drugs, Graves' disease was considered persistent.

The time point was: persistent/refractory GD, antithyroid drugs over 5 years with positive TRAb. Scientists built the TCR library using RNA that was extracted from PBMCs. The diagnosis of Graves' disease used American Thyroid Association guidelines. V was trimmed by 8 bases and J by 0 bases, leaving 7 bases between them. CDR3 size: 12 residues. Looked up from germline, CDR1 is MNHNS and CDR2 is SASEGT. This clonotype was seen repeatedly, ten times or more. What it binds is unknown. Construction of the TCR beta libraries employed iRepertoire HTBI primers in conjunction with Arm-PCR of CDR3 regions. TCRdb re-called the multiplex PCR reads through MiXCR, storing one row per CDR3 protein. The table shows about 470,000 distinct CDR3 sequences, with approximately 21% occurring only once. Findings of the study overall: Patients with persistent disease showed a bias toward TRBV28, TRBJ1-2 and TRBJ2-5.

This clonotype originated in a female donor with Graves disease. The sample in question was peripheral blood mononuclear cells (PBMCs), obtained when the disease was refractory, from a patient treated with antithyroid drugs. The rearrangement links TRBV6-1 to TRBJ2-5; no clear D. The CDR3 DNA follows: TGTGCCAGCGCCAGAAACCAAGAGACCCAGTACTTC. This encodes CASARNQETQYF.